One sample yielded the 10 T cell receptor beta chains listed below, sequenced in a study of graft-versus-host responses after intestinal transplantation. Their recognized antigens are unknown. Libraries were prepared by immunoSEQ multiplex PCR; TCRdb keeps only in-frame clonotypes and omits some of them. The top ten hold roughly 2% of the sample, which has 100,000 or so clones, roughly 91% seen once. The source was unstimulated CD8+ T cells sorted from spleen or lymph node cells, collected before intestinal transplant. These receptors all stem from a human donor who received an intestinal transplant.

The rearrangement links TRBV4-3 to TRBJ1-2, with D uncertain. CDR1 is LGHNA, CDR2 YSLEER, per germline. The germline V and J ends were trimmed by 0 bases and 0 bases, with 8 bases remaining between them. The CDR3 covers 15 residues. CDR3 sequence reads: CASSQDPQTNYGYTF. CDR3 sequence (DNA): TGCGCCAGCAGCCAAGACCCTCAGACTAACTATGGCTACACCTTC.

This chain joins TRBV11-1 and TRBJ1-2; 9 positions agree with TRBD1. The germline CDR1 and CDR2 sequences are SGHAT and FQDESV (reference sequence). CDR3 size: 16 residues. J gave up 6 bases and V 5 bases, and 13 bases lay outside the gene matches. The CDR3 DNA reads as TGTGCCAGCAGCGCCGCGGGGACAGGGCCCCTTGATGGCTACACCTTC. It is translated as CASSAAGTGPLDGYTF.

The rearrangement joins TRBV19 to TRBJ1-3; 8 bases are a match to TRBD1. J lost 2 bases, V lost 0 bases, and 9 bases had no gene match. From germline, CDR1 is LNHDA and CDR2 SQIVND (reference sequence). CDR3 length equals 18 residues. The CDR3 nucleotides are TGTGCCAGTAGTATAGAACGGACAGGGTATCTGCCTGGAAACACCATATATTTT. This gives the protein CASSIERTGYLPGNTIYF.

The chain employs TRBV30 and TRBJ1-1; TRBD1 matches 7 bases. CDR3 length: 13 amino acids. Trimming took 3 bases from V and 5 from J; bases not matched to a gene: 6. Looked up from germline, CDR1 is GTSNPN and CDR2 is SVGIG (reference sequence). This CDR3 reads CAWSPGQRTEAFF. CDR3 nucleotides: TGTGCCTGGAGCCCGGGACAGCGAACTGAAGCTTTCTTT. The full variable domain, in which reference TRBV30 and TRBJ1-1 provide the parts outside the CDR3, is SQTIHQWPATLVQPVGSPLSLECTVEGTSNPNLYWYRQAAGRGLQLLFYSVGIGQISSEVPQNLSASRPQDRQFILSSKKLLLSDSGFYLCAWSPGQRTEAFFGQGTRLTVV.

The chain combines TRBV7-8 with TRBJ1-6; D unresolved. Germline-derived CDR1 and CDR2 are SGHVS and FQNEAQ. This CDR3 contains 14 residues. V lost 5 bases and J 8 bases, leaving 13 bases between the germline ends. The CDR3 is CASSPTLLDSPLHF. CDR3 DNA sequence: TGTGCCAGCAGCCCGACTTTATTAGATTCACCCCTCCACTTT. The full variable domain, rest sourced from reference TRBV7-8 and TRBJ1-6, is GAGVSQSPRYKVAKRGQDVALRCDPISGHVSLFWYQQALGQGPEFLTYFQNEAQLDKSGLPSDRFFAERPEGSVSTLKIQRTQQEDSAVYLCASSPTLLDSPLHFGNGTRLTVT.

This chain uses TRBV7-6 with TRBJ2-1; 9 nucleotides line up with TRBD2. The CDR3 runs 13 residues. Germline CDR1 SGHVS, CDR2 FNYEAQ. With V trimmed by 5 bases and J by 9 bases, 5 bases remained unmatched. The CDR3 sequence is CASSPGLASEQFF. The CDR3 nucleotides are TGTGCCAGCAGCCCAGGACTAGCGTCTGAGCAGTTCTTC.

Turning to this clone: At one end, the junction sequence differs from germline, possibly due to a read error. The chain carries TRBV27 and TRBJ1-1; D is unclear. Per germline, CDR1 MNHEY and CDR2 SMNVEV (reference sequence). The CDR3 is 13 amino acids. The CDR3 DNA sequence: TGTGCCGGCAGTTCTACAGCGAACACTGAAGCTTTCTTT. Protein product: CAGSSTANTEAFF.

This clone occurred once. The chain couples TRBV4-3 to TRBJ1-6; D unclear. Germline CDR1 is LGHNA and CDR2 is YSLEER. There are 16 residues in the CDR3. V was cut by 0 bases and J by 9 bases, with 15 bases left in between. The CDR3 loop reads CASSQDLRGELSPLHF. The CDR3 DNA sequence: TGCGCCAGCAGCCAAGATCTTCGGGGAGAGCTTTCACCCCTCCACTTT.

This clone was found once. The chain carries TRBV7-8 and TRBJ2-3, with 7 positions matching TRBD1. The CDR3 totals 15 residues. The ends lost 1 base at V and 3 bases at J; junction bases unmatched: 4. Germline lookup yields CDR1 SGHVS and CDR2 FQNEAQ. CDR3 nucleotide sequence: TGTGCCAGCAGCTTAGAGACAGGGACAACAGATACGCAGTATTTT. Translation: CASSLETGTTDTQYF.

The genes are TRBV30 and TRBJ1-1, with D unresolved. This CDR3 is 13 amino acids long. The ends were cut back, 3 bases at V and 2 bases at J, with 10 bases in the middle. Germline V gene data show CDR1 as GTSNPN and CDR2 as SVGIG (reference sequence). The chain's CDR3 is CAWRDGLNTEAFF. The CDR3 DNA reads TGTGCCTGGAGGGACGGACTAAACACTGAAGCTTTCTTT.